The TCR beta chain described here comes from a study of cytomegalovirus exposure and HLA in healthy donors. Study at large: Around 76% of 398 genotyped donors fell in the Caucasian-associated ancestry cluster.

PCR amplification relied on 60 Vbeta primers (plus 13 Jbeta primers). Original processing methods: About 11 million of 65 million to 95 million unique TCR beta chains were shared, per a later count. Here immunoSEQ multiplex PCR was the method, and the copy in TCRdb shows in-frame clones only, minus some. The DNA was the basis for D and trimming; V, J and clone size are from that table. Of 100,000 to 150,000 clones listed, 65% to 80% are singletons. This CDR3 comprises 15 residues. V shed 7 bases and J shed 3 bases, with 18 bases lying between them. The sample was PBMCs. The rearrangement uses TRBV23-1 and TRBJ1-2; TRBD1 is a possible D gene (6 bases). TRBV23-1 is treated as an ORF (open reading frame) with a function not yet certain. This sequence originates from a woman aged 40 to 50 in good health and CMV-seropositive. DNA for the CDR3: TGCGCCAGCAACATGGGGGGGGCTAAAGACTATGGCTACACCTTC. It encodes CASNMGGAKDYGYTF.